This T cell receptor (beta chain) comes out of a study of identical twins (dated by TCRdb to about 2016). For the wider study: To test whether fetal clonotypes persist, the study used deep sequencing on TCR alpha and beta repertoires from monozygotic twins, unrelated adults of various ages, and cord blood. To rule out contamination, replicate twin experiments were performed at different times with different library preparation protocols.

Only healthy Caucasian donors were included. Three pairs of female monozygotic twins, all aged roughly 18 to 30 years, were included in the twin cohort. Peripheral blood mononuclear cells were the source from which RNA for the TCR libraries was isolated. The sample holds a few counts of this clonotype. Its target antigen remains unknown. No base-level quality is on record; no much larger clone is a single base apart. V is clipped by 5 bases and J by 7 bases, and the sequence between their germline boundaries is 10 bases long. Measured from the cysteine to the phenylalanine, the CDR3 is 12 residues long. Solely the CDR3 DNA is kept, with 36 bases framed from the first base. The library was prepared using 5' RACE. The data were produced on an Illumina HiSeq 2000. A universal primer binding site was introduced by template switching, and a unique molecular identifier was present in the final cDNA, enabling accurate counting of TCR cDNA molecules. Specific primers in the conserved constant-segment region were used to synthesize first-strand cDNA for the TCR alpha and beta chains. To control for contamination, each cDNA library was double barcoded with a SMART-Mk sample barcode plus Illumina barcodes. TruSeq adapter sequences along with Illumina sample barcodes were introduced in two successive PCR steps. The Illumina HiSeq platform was used with custom primers to sequence TCR alpha and beta cDNA libraries. As for how the authors treated the data: MiGEC was used to process raw reads and extract unique molecular identifiers, and MiXCR was used to find CDR3 positions. Recombination models were inferred per individual with the repgenHMM and IGoR tools using an EM algorithm. The analysis of shared clonotypes was done with the tcR package in R, with sharing normalized by the product of cloneset sizes. To study raw recombination free of thymic and clonal selection effects, out-of-frame nonproductive sequences were analyzed. TCRdb took the public reads, trimmed them with fastp at Q25, ran MiXCR for clone calling and kept in-frame beta chains. Entries are consolidated by CDR3 protein sequence, retaining the most common genes and DNA. The V and J calls here are based on TCRdb, not the publication. The sample table records fewer than 650,000 distinct CDR3 sequences; about 7% of these occur just once. The ten largest clonotypes hold 1.6% of the sample.

The paper as a whole reports these results and caveats: Because the same donors could not be followed over many years, conclusions were based on cross-sectional statistical analysis. Zero-insertion analyses could be partly confounded by invariant T cells such as MAIT and iNKT, though diverse VJ usage argued against such confounding for most clonotypes. Recombination models systematically underestimated out-of-frame TCR alpha sharing in monozygotic twins but agreed with sharing between unrelated individuals. Compared with coincidental sharing between unrelated individuals, out-of-frame TCR alpha sequences shared between twins showed an excess of sequences with low generation probability. Abundant cord blood beta clonotypes carried fewer insertions; young adult naive repertoires showed a weaker similar trend, while memory repertoires showed none. Excess twin sharing in beta out-of-frame sequences was weaker because fewer shared sequences lowered the signal-to-noise ratio.

The sample was also reused in another study, on yellow fever vaccine responses in identical twins. The second study reports: The authors reported that the T cell response to vaccination in identical twins appeared partly convergent and partly personalized. Focusing on identical twins, the study followed the T cell clones that responded to the vaccine, and did so with precision.

The specimen was PBMCs. The chain couples TRBV12-3 or TRBV12-4 to TRBJ2-3, with an unclear D gene assignment. This TCR was sampled from a woman aged 18 to 35 in good health. CDR3 reads: CASSPPGNTQYF. The DNA reads TGTGCCAGCAGTCCCCCAGGAAATACGCAGTATTTT.